The next 30 T cell receptor beta chains were all read from a single sample in a study of T cells after yellow fever vaccination. TCRdb redid the calling of the 5' RACE reads with MiXCR, one entry per CDR3 protein. Of about 220,000 distinct CDR3 sequences listed, about 3% are singletons. Here the sequenced sample was CD4+ T cells sorted from PBMCs, taken 10 days after the yellow fever booster vaccination. All receptors come from a man between 18 and 29 years old who received the YFV17D yellow fever vaccine.

The chain joins TRBV5-1 to TRBJ2-1, with D perhaps TRBD2 (7 bases). The V gene lost 3 bases and the J gene lost 6 bases, with 19 bases spanning the gap. The V gene's germline CDR1 is SGHRS and CDR2 YFSETQ. The CDR3 is made up of 16 amino acids. The CDR3 sequence: CASSSFGGPGINEQFF. CDR3 bases: TGCGCCAGCAGCTCTTTCGGGGGGCCGGGCATCAATGAGCAGTTCTTC.

This clonotype was found many times. The chain carries TRBV5-1 and TRBJ2-5; no definite D call. V was pared by 4 bases and J by 2 bases, with 12 bases between. This CDR3 region has 14 residues. Germline V gene sequence: CDR1 SGHRS, CDR2 YFSETQ. The CDR3 DNA sequence: TGCGCCAGCAGCGTGGGCTCTATACAAGAGACCCAGTACTTC. This translates into CASSVGSIQETQYF.

The rearrangement joins TRBV7-2 to TRBJ2-5; 14 bases line up with TRBD2. The CDR3 is 15 amino acids. From germline, CDR1 is SGHTA and CDR2 FQGNSA. V was clipped by 5 bases and J by 7 bases; unmatched bases: 6. CDR3 region: CASSTGLAGGGTQYF. The CDR3 DNA reads as TGTGCCAGCAGCACCGGACTAGCGGGGGGAGGGACCCAGTACTTC. The variable domain in full, with the rest retrieved from reference TRBV7-2 and TRBJ2-5, is GAGVSQSPSNKVTEKGKDVELRCDPISGHTALYWYRQSLGQGLEFLIYFQGNSAPDKSGLPSDRFSAERTGGSVSTLTIQRTQQEDSAVYLCASSTGLAGGGTQYFGPGTRLLVL.

This chain connects TRBV15 to TRBJ2-2, with D hard to call. This CDR3 is 17 amino acids long. Trimming removed 2 bases at V and 5 bases at J, with 18 bases between. Germline V gives CDR1 LNHNV, CDR2 YYDKDF (reference sequence). As DNA, the CDR3 is TGTGCCACCAGCAGACCTCCCGGTTGGCATAATACCGGGGAGCTGTTTTTT. It translates to CATSRPPGWHNTGELFF.

This clonotype was detected ten times or more. J is TRBJ2-2 and V is TRBV7-6, with TRBD2 matching over 7 bases. CDR1 is SGHVS, CDR2 FNYEAQ, per germline. With 5 bases clipped from V and 5 bases from J, the junction kept 8 bases outside the gene matches. CDR3 length equals 15 residues. This CDR3 is CASSPGTTKTGELFF. The CDR3 bases are TGTGCCAGCAGCCCGGGGACTACCAAAACCGGGGAGCTGTTTTTT. Supplemented by reference TRBV7-6 and TRBJ2-2, the full variable domain reads GAGVSQSPRYKVTKRGQDVALRCDPISGHVSLYWYRQALGQGPEFLTYFNYEAQQDKSGLPNDRFSAERPEGSISTLTIQRTEQRDSAMYRCASSPGTTKTGELFFGEGSRLTVL.

This clonotype was counted at least ten times. The chain combines TRBV7-2 with TRBJ1-3, with 7 bases aligning to TRBD1. CDR1 and CDR2 from the germline V gene are SGHTA and FQGNSA. The CDR3 loop spans 16 amino acids. J gave up 2 bases and V 0 bases, and 4 bases lay outside the gene matches. The CDR3 protein is CASSLARDSTGNTIYF. The CDR3, as DNA: TGTGCCAGCAGCTTAGCGAGGGACAGTACTGGAAACACCATATATTTT.

This clonotype appeared many times. The CDR3 protein is CASSLGAGDEQYV. The CDR3 DNA follows: TGTGCCAGCAGCTTAGGGGCCGGGGACGAGCAGTACGTC. The chain has TRBV7-8 and TRBJ2-7, with a weak D call TRBD2 (5 bases). CDR3 length: 13 residues. V gave up 1 base and J gave up 5 bases, with 9 bases separating them. Germline assignment: CDR1 SGHVS and CDR2 FQNEAQ.

This clonotype was seen a few times. The chain is built from TRBV25-1 and TRBJ2-7; D not resolved. The germline V and J ends were trimmed by 0 bases and 3 bases, with 6 bases remaining between them. Germline V lookup: CDR1 MGHDK, CDR2 SYGVNS. This CDR3 is 13 amino acids long. The DNA for the CDR3 is TGTGCCAGCAGTGAATATCCAGACTACGAGCAGTACTTC. This translates into CASSEYPDYEQYF.

A few counts support this clonotype. V is TRBV20-1 and J is TRBJ2-2; 7 nucleotides match TRBD1. Trimming removed 3 bases from V and 6 bases from J; junction bases left unmatched: 7. Germline V gives CDR1 DFQATT, CDR2 SNEGSKA (reference sequence). The CDR3 totals 14 residues. For the CDR3, the DNA is TGCAGTGCTAGCCGTACAGGGGCCCCCGGGGAGCTGTTTTTT. Protein sequence: CSASRTGAPGELFF.

The chain combines TRBV6-5 with TRBJ2-3, with 7 bases lining up with TRBD2. With 2 bases clipped from V and 5 bases from J, the junction kept 10 bases outside the gene matches. The V gene's germline CDR1 is MNHEY and CDR2 SVGAGI. The CDR3 contains 16 residues. The CDR3 sequence: CASSYTPGLSVDTQYF. CDR3 bases: TGTGCCAGCAGTTACACACCGGGACTATCGGTAGATACGCAGTATTTT.

This clonotype appeared a few times. CDR3 sequence (DNA): TGTGCCAGCAGCTCATACAGGGGATCTGAAGCTTTCTTT. Protein product: CASSSYRGSEAFF. The chain combines TRBV7-8 with TRBJ1-1, with 7 bases matching TRBD1. The CDR3 sequence is 13 residues long. Germline CDR1 and CDR2: SGHVS and FQNEAQ. Trimming took 4 bases from V and 6 from J; bases not matched to a gene: 5.

This clonotype was seen many times. V is TRBV12-3 or TRBV12-4 and J is TRBJ2-2, with D unclear. The CDR3 extends over 15 amino acids. The V end lost 2 bases, the J end lost 3 bases, and 10 bases lay between the germline ends. CDR3 DNA: TGTGCCAGCAGTTTAAGGTCCGGGTACACCGGGGAGCTGTTTTTT. Translating it yields CASSLRSGYTGELFF.

The gene calls are TRBV27 and TRBJ2-2; D is uncertain. V shed 9 bases and J shed 5 bases, with 13 bases lying between them. The CDR3 has 13 residues. The germline gives CDR1 MNHEY, CDR2 SMNVEV (reference sequence). The CDR3 here is CASKNRETGELFF. The CDR3, as DNA: TGTGCCAGTAAAAACCGAGAAACCGGGGAGCTGTTTTTT.

This clonotype was seen repeatedly, ten times or more. This sequence joins TRBV20-1 and TRBJ1-6, with TRBD1 matching over 8 bases. J gave up 8 bases and V 5 bases, and 5 bases lay outside the gene matches. The CDR3 consists of 13 residues. Germline CDR1 reads DFQATT; CDR2 reads SNEGSKA (reference sequence). CDR3 in DNA: TGCAGTGCTTCGGACAGGGACTATTCACCCCTCCACTTT. Protein: CSASDRDYSPLHF.

This clonotype was detected ten times or more. The gene calls are TRBV5-1 and TRBJ2-3; TRBD1 agrees at 10 bases. Germline V gene data show CDR1 as SGHRS and CDR2 as YFSETQ. Unmatched junction bases numbered 2, after V lost 4 bases and J lost 3 bases. This CDR3 is built from 14 residues. CDR3 protein: CASSPGQGTDTQYF. As DNA, the CDR3 is TGCGCCAGCAGCCCGGGACAGGGGACAGATACGCAGTATTTT.

This clonotype appeared many times. The CDR3 sequence is CASSRMGGPYEQFF. The DNA for the CDR3 is TGTGCCAGCAGCCGCATGGGGGGGCCCTATGAGCAGTTCTTC. The chain uses TRBV7-2 and TRBJ2-1; a weak D match, TRBD2 (7 bases). V lost 5 bases to trimming and J lost 8 bases, with 16 bases between them. The CDR3 is 14 amino acids. Germline CDR1 SGHTA, CDR2 FQGNSA. Full variable domain (outside the CDR3, taken from reference TRBV7-2 and TRBJ2-1): GAGVSQSPSNKVTEKGKDVELRCDPISGHTALYWYRQSLGQGLEFLIYFQGNSAPDKSGLPSDRFSAERTGGSVSTLTIQRTQQEDSAVYLCASSRMGGPYEQFFGPGTRLTVL.

This clonotype was detected many times. The V call is TRBV15, the J call TRBJ2-3; 10 bases fit TRBD2. CDR1 LNHNV and CDR2 YYDKDF come from the germline V gene (reference sequence). After removal of 0 bases from V and 4 bases from J, the junction contained 1 base not matched to a gene. The CDR3 has 15 amino acids. The CDR3 DNA is TGTGCCACCAGCAGAGATCTAGCGGGGGCAGATACGCAGTATTTT. Its protein is CATSRDLAGADTQYF. The full variable domain, rest sourced from reference TRBV15 and TRBJ2-3, is DAMVIQNPRYQVTQFGKPVTLSCSQTLNHNVMYWYQQKSSQAPKLLFHYYDKDFNNEADTPDNFQSRRPNTSFCFLDIRSPGLGDTAMYLCATSRDLAGADTQYFGPGTRLTVL.

J is TRBJ2-1 and V is TRBV4-1; 12 nucleotides line up with TRBD2. The CDR3 has 16 residues. V lost 5 bases to trimming and J lost 6 bases; unmatched junction nucleotides: 8. CDR1 is MGHRA and CDR2 is YSYEKL in the germline V gene. The CDR3 sequence is CASSTPSGGARNEQFF. The CDR3 DNA reads TGCGCCAGCAGCACCCCTAGCGGGGGGGCCCGCAATGAGCAGTTCTTC.

Ten or more counts support this clonotype. V gene TRBV24-1 combines with J gene TRBJ2-7; D not resolved. Germline V gives CDR1 KGHDR, CDR2 SFDVKD. V lost 8 bases, J lost 4 bases, and 8 bases lay in between. The CDR3 extends over 11 amino acids. CDR3 residues: CATIMAYEQYF. CDR3 sequence (DNA): TGTGCCACCATAATGGCTTACGAGCAGTACTTC.

V gene TRBV5-6 combines with J gene TRBJ2-2; D ambiguous. Germline CDR1 SGHDT, CDR2 YYEEEE. Trimming shortened V by 3 bases and J by 5 bases, and 17 bases separated the two germline ends. The CDR3 loop spans 16 amino acids. Written as DNA, the CDR3 is TGTGCCAGCAGCTCTCTTCAGACCCTTTATACCGGGGAGCTGTTTTTT. Its translation is CASSSLQTLYTGELFF.

This clonotype has more than one count but fewer than ten. The rearrangement links TRBV4-3 to TRBJ2-1; the match to TRBD2 covers 10 bases. Germline-derived CDR1 and CDR2 are LGHNA and YSLEER. V was pared by 4 bases and J by 1 base, with 16 bases of the junction left unmatched. The CDR3 is made up of 20 amino acids. CDR3 bases: TGCGCCAGCAGCCCTCATTCCAGCAGGCTAGCGGGGGTGTCCTACAATGAGCAGTTCTTC. It translates to CASSPHSSRLAGVSYNEQFF.

This clonotype was detected ten times or more. CDR3 DNA sequence: TGTGCCAGCAGCGCACAGGGGACCAACTCTGGAAACACCATATATTTT. This sequence encodes CASSAQGTNSGNTIYF. V usage is TRBV7-6 and J usage is TRBJ1-3; TRBD1 agrees at 7 bases. Germline V gene data show CDR1 as SGHVS and CDR2 as FNYEAQ. The CDR3 contains 16 residues. The V gene end was trimmed by 5 bases and the J gene end by 0 bases; junction bases not matched to a gene: 7.

Ten or more counts support this clonotype. CDR3 sequence: CASSSLIKVAKNIQYF. CDR3 nucleotide sequence: TGTGCCAGCAGTTCCCTAATTAAGGTAGCCAAAAACATTCAGTACTTC. V gene TRBV27 combines with J gene TRBJ2-4; no reliable D call. Germline-derived CDR1 and CDR2 are MNHEY and SMNVEV (reference sequence). The ends were cut back, 4 bases at V and 0 bases at J, with 13 bases in the middle. The CDR3 runs 16 residues.

The V and J genes are TRBV20-1 and TRBJ1-6; weak D call: TRBD1 (5 bases). V was trimmed by 7 bases and J by 10 bases, leaving 17 bases between them. Germline assignment: CDR1 DFQATT and CDR2 SNEGSKA (reference sequence). The CDR3 consists of 13 residues. The CDR3 spells CSVPGWGESPLHF. DNA for the CDR3: TGCAGTGTCCCGGGGTGGGGGGAATCACCCCTCCACTTT.

This clonotype was counted between two and nine times. The chain has TRBV29-1 and TRBJ2-3, with D unclear. CDR3 size: 13 residues. Germline-derived CDR1 and CDR2 are SQVTM and ANQGSEA. Trimming removed 7 bases at V and 0 bases at J, with 11 bases between. CDR3 coding DNA: TGCAGCGCCTGGGGTTCGAGCACAGATACGCAGTATTTT. This sequence encodes CSAWGSSTDTQYF.

This clonotype was seen repeatedly, ten times or more. V is TRBV12-3 or TRBV12-4 and J is TRBJ2-1, with 10 bases identical to TRBD1. This CDR3 has 16 amino acids. The J segment lost 2 bases and the V segment lost 5 bases, leaving 6 bases of the junction unmatched. The chain's CDR3 is CASSPNGQGAYNEQFF. CDR3 bases: TGTGCCAGCAGTCCAAACGGACAGGGGGCCTACAATGAGCAGTTCTTC.

This clonotype showed up many times. The chain links TRBV20-1 to TRBJ2-7; TRBD1 aligns across 7 bases. The V gene's germline CDR1 is DFQATT and CDR2 SNEGSKA (reference sequence). V lost 6 bases, J lost 4 bases, and 12 bases stayed unmatched. The CDR3 totals 14 residues. DNA of the CDR3: TGCAGTGCACCCCCCAGGGGGAACAGTTACGAGCAGTACTTC. This gives the protein CSAPPRGNSYEQYF.

This clonotype has only a few counts. The chain has TRBV20-1 and TRBJ2-1, with a possible D match to TRBD2 (7 bases). Trimming shortened V by 3 bases and J by 7 bases, and 19 bases separated the two germline ends. Germline assignment: CDR1 DFQATT and CDR2 SNEGSKA (reference sequence). This CDR3 is 15 amino acids long. CDR3 in DNA: TGCAGTGCTAGTGAGGGGGGGGTTTTTTGGAATGAGCAGTTCTTC. Translating it yields CSASEGGVFWNEQFF.

This clonotype was observed at least ten times. V and J are TRBV12-3 or TRBV12-4 and TRBJ2-2, with D possibly being TRBD1 (6 bases). The CDR3 has 15 residues. V lost 6 bases, J lost 6 bases, and 17 bases lay in between. CDR3 in amino acids: CASRGDRTYAGELFF. For the CDR3, the DNA is TGTGCCAGCAGGGGAGACAGGACGTATGCCGGGGAGCTGTTTTTT.

Ten or more counts support this clonotype. V usage is TRBV6-5 and J usage is TRBJ1-2, with D possibly matching TRBD1 (5 bases). Germline V gene lookup returns CDR1 MNHEY and CDR2 SVGAGI. Trimming cost V 6 bases and J 8 bases, with 13 bases left between them. This CDR3 is built from 12 residues. Written as DNA, the CDR3 is TGTGCCAGCAGCCCGGGGGTAAGCGGCTACACCTTC. Its protein is CASSPGVSGYTF.